This entry lists 12 T cell receptor beta chains sequenced from one sample in a study of control samples from healthy donors and cancer patients. Profiling relied on immunoSEQ multiplex PCR, and the TCRdb table lists in-frame clones only, not all of them. The sample holds approximately 82,000 clones, 94% seen once. The sequencing input was blood. All receptors derive from a woman under 30 in good health.

J is TRBJ2-5 and V is TRBV19; D is possibly TRBD1 (6 bases). The germline V gene encodes CDR1 LNHDA and CDR2 SQIVND (reference sequence). Trimming took off 5 bases at V and 1 base at J, with 11 bases between the two ends. CDR3 length equals 14 residues. The CDR3, as DNA: TGTGCCAGTAGTCCCGACAGGTTCCAAGAGACCCAGTACTTC. Amino acids: CASSPDRFQETQYF.

V gene TRBV4-3 combines with J gene TRBJ2-1; D is ambiguous. This CDR3 spans 17 amino acids. CDR1 LGHNA and CDR2 YSLEER come from the germline V gene. V was cut by 0 bases and J by 2 bases, with 14 bases left in between. CDR3 nucleotide sequence: TGCGCCAGCAGCCAAGATCTTCGCTCCTCCCCCTACAATGAGCAGTTCTTC. This sequence encodes CASSQDLRSSPYNEQFF.

This rearrangement joins TRBV5-1 to TRBJ1-1, with D possibly TRBD1 on 6 matching bases. This CDR3 is 14 amino acids long. V was pared by 4 bases and J by 5 bases, with 15 bases between. Germline V gene sequence: CDR1 SGHRS, CDR2 YFSETQ. The CDR3 sequence is CASSHAQGRTEAFF. DNA for the CDR3: TGCGCCAGCAGCCACGCACAGGGTAGGACTGAAGCTTTCTTT.

V and J are TRBV19 and TRBJ1-1; a weak D match, TRBD1 (6 bases). Trimming took 2 bases from V and 1 from J, leaving 14 bases between them. CDR1 LNHDA and CDR2 SQIVND come from the germline V gene (reference sequence). This CDR3 is 16 amino acids long. The CDR3 DNA sequence: TGTGCCAGTAGTATACTCACAGGGAGTCGGAACACTGAAGCTTTCTTT. Translating it yields CASSILTGSRNTEAFF. The full variable domain, its missing parts supplied by reference TRBV19 and TRBJ1-1, is DGGITQSPKYLFRKEGQNVTLSCEQNLNHDAMYWYRQDPGQGLRLIYYSQIVNDFQKGDIAEGYSVSREKKESFPLTVTSAQKNPTAFYLCASSILTGSRNTEAFFGQGTRLTVV.

The chain uses TRBV2 and TRBJ2-7; TRBD1 matches at 7 bases. Germline lookup yields CDR1 SNHLY and CDR2 FYNNEI. CDR3 size: 13 residues. V dropped 6 bases and J dropped 3; count of bases not matched to a gene: 5. CDR3 in DNA: TGTGCCAGCAGCGAGGGACAGAACTACGAGCAGTACTTC. This codes for CASSEGQNYEQYF.

The chain joins TRBV10-2 to TRBJ2-3; 7 bases are a match to TRBD2. The CDR3 sequence is 12 residues long. CDR1 and CDR2 (germline): WSHSY, SAAADI. Trimming cost V 4 bases and J 11 bases; bases outside gene matches: 6. The CDR3 DNA is TGCGCCAGCAGTGGGGCGGGGGAGCGGCAGTATTTT. Translated: CASSGAGERQYF.

The chain carries TRBV12-5 and TRBJ1-2; 9 bases map to TRBD1. Looked up from germline, CDR1 is LGHNT and CDR2 is FRNRAP. This CDR3 is built from 18 residues. Trimming at V came to 0 bases and at J to 5 bases, leaving 13 bases not matched to a gene. CDR3 sequence (DNA): TGTGCTAGTGGTTTGGTACTAGGACAGGGGTCGGAGAAGTATGGCTACACCTTC. It encodes CASGLVLGQGSEKYGYTF. Drawing the rest from reference TRBV12-5 and TRBJ1-2, the complete variable domain is DARVTQTPRHKVTEMGQEVTMRCQPILGHNTVFWYRQTMMQGLELLAYFRNRAPLDDSGMPKDRFSAEMPDATLATLKIQPSEPRDSAVYFCASGLVLGQGSEKYGYTFGSGTRLTVV.

The chain recombines TRBV4-3 with TRBJ1-6; D uncertain. The CDR3 contains 15 residues. CDR1 is LGHNA, CDR2 YSLEER, per germline. V lost 4 bases to trimming and J lost 10 bases, with 17 bases between them. CDR3: CASSPGGVVRSPLHF. Written as DNA, the CDR3 is TGCGCCAGCAGCCCCGGCGGGGTGGTGCGCTCACCCCTCCACTTT.

The rearrangement uses TRBV11-2 and TRBJ1-5; D ambiguous. Germline V gene lookup returns CDR1 SGHAT and CDR2 FQNNGV. The V end was cut by 2 bases, the J end by 4 bases, with 6 bases between. The CDR3 length is 13 residues. Here the CDR3 reads CASSLQENQPQHF. Written as DNA, the CDR3 is TGTGCCAGCAGCTTACAGGAAAATCAGCCCCAGCATTTT.

This clone appeared a few times. The rearrangement joins TRBV7-9 to TRBJ1-1, with D possibly TRBD1 on 6 matching bases. V lost 4 bases, J lost 1 base, and 22 bases lay in between. There are 18 residues in the CDR3. Per the germline V gene, CDR1 is SEHNR and CDR2 is FQNEAQ (reference sequence). CDR3 amino acids: CASSSLESGRGPNTEAFF. CDR3 bases: TGTGCCAGCAGCTCCCTCGAGAGTGGCAGGGGCCCGAACACTGAAGCTTTCTTT.

The rearrangement joins TRBV5-1 to TRBJ2-5; 9 bases are shared with TRBD1. Unmatched junction bases numbered 7, after V lost 4 bases and J lost 3 bases. CDR1 is SGHRS, CDR2 YFSETQ, per germline. The CDR3 has 15 residues. The CDR3 reads CASSTGQGNKETQYF. The CDR3, as DNA: TGCGCCAGCAGCACGGGACAGGGCAATAAAGAGACCCAGTACTTC.

The chain uses TRBV9 and TRBJ2-3; 7 bases agree with TRBD2. CDR1 is SGDLS, CDR2 YYNGEE, per germline. Germline trimming cut 0 bases from V and 2 bases from J; bases unmatched to any gene: 3. The length of the CDR3 is 15 residues. The CDR3 region is CASSVAGGHTDTQYF. In nucleotides, the CDR3 is TGTGCCAGCAGCGTAGCGGGAGGCCACACAGATACGCAGTATTTT.